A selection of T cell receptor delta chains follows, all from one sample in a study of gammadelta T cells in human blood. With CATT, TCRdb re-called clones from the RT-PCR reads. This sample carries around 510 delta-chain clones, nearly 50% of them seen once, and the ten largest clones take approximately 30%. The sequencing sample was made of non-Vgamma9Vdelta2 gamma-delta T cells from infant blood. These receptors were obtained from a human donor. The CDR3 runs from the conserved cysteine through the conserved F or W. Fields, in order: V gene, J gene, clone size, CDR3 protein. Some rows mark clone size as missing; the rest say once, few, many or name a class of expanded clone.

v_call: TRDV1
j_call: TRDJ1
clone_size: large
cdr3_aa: CALGELLGGYEGPFNTDKLIF

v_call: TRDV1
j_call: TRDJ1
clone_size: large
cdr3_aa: CALGELVHRPFLRLWGIWGITDKLIF

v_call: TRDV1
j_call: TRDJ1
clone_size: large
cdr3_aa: CALGEPTLPFLLLYWGIRTTDKLIF

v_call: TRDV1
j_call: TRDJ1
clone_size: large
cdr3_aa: CALGELGGLPTSMVWGIGYTDKLIF

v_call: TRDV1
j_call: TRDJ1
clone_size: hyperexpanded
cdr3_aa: CALLRFHPLLGDTAEGLIF

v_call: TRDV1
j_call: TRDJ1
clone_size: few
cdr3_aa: CALGEFPRSGGTYTDKLIF

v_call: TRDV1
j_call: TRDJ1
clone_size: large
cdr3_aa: CALGEGLGMPLTYTDKLIF

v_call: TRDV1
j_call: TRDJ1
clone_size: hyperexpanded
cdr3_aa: CALGVQPFYWGTYTDKLIF

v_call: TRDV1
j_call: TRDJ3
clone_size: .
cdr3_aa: CALGELPPGPYFSAWDTRQMFF

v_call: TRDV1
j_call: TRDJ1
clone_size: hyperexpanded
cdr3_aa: CALGELAPVGVLPTTAKLIF